Listed below are T cell receptor beta chains from one sample, sequenced in a study of cytomegalovirus exposure and HLA in healthy donors. Sequencing used immunoSEQ multiplex PCR; TCRdb keeps in-frame clones, though not all of them. The sample lists roughly 100,000 clones, more than 70% occurring once. Sequencing was done on a sample of PBMCs. Source of these receptors: a man between 18 and 29 years old in good health and CMV-seropositive. Each CDR3 is given with its conserved first and last residue. D genes are given only for firm matches. The size entry is marked missing in some rows and otherwise reads once, few, many or a size class.

clone size	V gene	D gene	J gene	CDR3 protein	CDR3 DNA
.	TRBV4-1	.	TRBJ1-2	CASSHPVTPHYGYTF	TGCGCCAGCAGCCACCCCGTGACACCACACTATGGCTACACCTTC
few	TRBV10-3	TRBD2	TRBJ2-2	CAISDLRLAGGGELFF	TGTGCCATCAGTGATCTTCGGCTAGCGGGTGGAGGGGAGCTGTTTTTT
.	TRBV11-2	TRBD1	TRBJ1-2	CASSLGDRMDGYTF	TGTGCCAGCAGCTTAGGGGACAGGATGGATGGCTACACCTTC
.	TRBV6-5	.	TRBJ1-2	CASSLSGQGFYGYTF	TGTGCCAGCAGTCTCTCCGGGCAGGGCTTCTATGGCTACACCTTC
.	TRBV5-1	.	TRBJ2-1	CASSSDRRSYNEQFF	TGCGCCAGCAGCTCCGACAGGAGATCCTACAATGAGCAGTTCTTC
.	TRBV23-1	.	TRBJ2-5	CASKSGETQYF	TGCGCCAGCAAATCGGGGGAGACCCAGTACTTC
.	TRBV5-5	TRBD1	TRBJ2-7	CASSLWDSHYEQYF	TGTGCCAGCAGCTTGTGGGACAGTCACTACGAGCAGTACTTC
.	TRBV27	TRBD1	TRBJ1-6	CASSLSRDRGSSYNSPLHF	TGTGCCAGCAGTTTATCCCGGGACAGGGGGAGCTCCTATAATTCACCCCTCCACTTT
.	TRBV29-1	TRBD1	TRBJ2-3	CSVKAGTATPDTQYF	TGCAGCGTTAAAGCCGGGACAGCTACCCCAGATACGCAGTATTTT
.	TRBV9	.	TRBJ2-3	CASSVGRGASSTDTQYF	TGTGCCAGCAGCGTAGGTCGGGGTGCGTCTAGCACAGATACGCAGTATTTT
.	TRBV5-1	.	TRBJ2-1	CASSRLGGSGVDEQFF	TGCGCCAGCAGCCGTTTAGGGGGTAGTGGTGTGGATGAGCAGTTCTTC
.	TRBV15	.	TRBJ2-7	CATSREQGPGYEQYF	TGTGCCACCAGCAGAGAGCAGGGCCCAGGATACGAGCAGTACTTC
few	TRBV6-5	.	TRBJ1-1	CASKQAVNMNTEAFF	TGTGCCAGCAAACAGGCCGTAAATATGAACACTGAAGCTTTCTTT
.	TRBV30	.	TRBJ1-5	CAWSVGNQPQHF	TGTGCCTGGAGTGTCGGTAATCAGCCCCAGCATTTT
.	TRBV5-8	.	TRBJ1-5	CASSLFRGEQPQHF	TGTGCCAGCAGCTTGTTTAGGGGCGAACAGCCCCAGCATTTT
few	TRBV6-4	TRBD2	TRBJ2-3	CASRPSGDTDTQYF	TGTGCCAGCAGGCCTAGCGGGGACACAGATACGCAGTATTTT
.	TRBV28	.	TRBJ1-2	CASSLSSHGYTF	TGTGCCAGCAGTTTATCCTCCCATGGCTACACCTTC
once	TRBV25-1	.	TRBJ1-6	CASSDAGSYNSPLHF	TGTGCCAGCAGTGATGCGGGCTCCTATAATTCACCCCTCCACTTT
.	TRBV20-1	.	TRBJ1-2	CSAREADGYTF	TGCAGTGCTAGAGAGGCGGATGGCTACACCTTC
few	TRBV4-2	TRBD1	TRBJ2-7	CASSLRTGIDEQYF	TGTGCCAGCAGCCTCCGGACAGGGATAGACGAGCAGTACTTC
.	TRBV5-1	TRBD1	TRBJ1-6	CASSLQTGGNSPLHF	TGCGCCAGCAGCCTACAGACAGGGGGCAATTCACCCCTCCACTTT
.	TRBV15	.	TRBJ2-3	CATSRGGASTDTQYF	TGTGCCACCAGCAGAGGCGGGGCTAGCACAGATACGCAGTATTTT
.	TRBV23-1	TRBD1	TRBJ1-6	CASSQSRVSGTGVGGRRSPLHF	TGCGCCAGCAGTCAATCTAGGGTTTCCGGGACAGGGGTAGGTGGAAGGAGGTCACCCCTCCACTTT
.	TRBV25-1	TRBD1	TRBJ2-3	CASRRTGFGDTQYF	TGTGCCAGCAGAAGGACAGGGTTTGGGGATACGCAGTATTTT
.	TRBV2	.	TRBJ1-1	CASSGTPIGAFF	TGTGCCAGCAGTGGGACTCCTATTGGGGCTTTCTTT
.	TRBV2	.	TRBJ1-1	CASSKSNTEAFF	TGTGCCAGCAGTAAGAGTAACACTGAAGCTTTCTTT
.	TRBV10-2	.	TRBJ2-3	CASREGGKQYF	TGCGCCAGCAGGGAGGGGGGCAAGCAGTATTTT
.	TRBV16	.	TRBJ1-1	CASSQSTVIEAFF	TGTGCCAGCAGCCAATCCACAGTGATAGAAGCTTTCTTT
.	TRBV28	TRBD2	TRBJ2-3	CASGRGGAADTQYF	TGTGCCAGCGGGCGCGGGGGGGCCGCAGATACGCAGTATTTT
.	TRBV30	.	TRBJ2-3	CAWQQGNTDTQYF	TGTGCCTGGCAACAGGGAAACACAGATACGCAGTATTTT